The clone carrying this TCR beta chain occurred a few times. The antigen is unknown. It is unclear where the CDR3 begins or ends on the DNA, so no DNA is shown, and the CDR3 is as TCRdb lists it. TCRdb reanalysed the 5' RACE reads using MiXCR and keeps one entry per CDR3 protein. The table includes fewer than 10,000 distinct CDR3 sequences, 4.5% detected once. Time point of the sample: sample taken at primary tumor resection. Samples were donated by 72 untreated early-stage non-small cell lung cancer patients. These data originate in a study of spatial heterogeneity in lung cancer. Overall study results and limits: Tumor mutation counts were tracked by expanded intratumoral alpha and beta TCR counts.

The sequenced sample was lung tumor tissue, obtained at surgery. The clonotype comes from a female donor with early-stage non-small cell lung cancer.

CDR3 region: CASRFNRVRLSVRVGGGTDTQYF. This chain links TRBV12-2 with TRBJ2-3; the table assigns TRBD1, which was not confirmed against the DNA. TRBV12-2 is a documented pseudogene. The CDR3 sequence runs 23 residues, both termini included.